One T cell receptor (beta chain) is described in this entry. The target antigen is unknown. Exclusion applied to patients with autoimmune disease history or systemic immunosuppression. Between the trimmed V and J ends, which lost 4 bases and 2 bases, there was a span of 6 bases. CDR1 is SGHVS, CDR2 FNYEAQ, per germline. This CDR3 has 13 residues. The data originate from a study of OX40 agonist ivuxolimab in advanced cancers. Study information: Three dose-escalation patients had partial responses: one with hepatocellular carcinoma and two with cutaneous melanoma.

The repertoire was sequenced with immunoSEQ multiplex PCR; TCRdb's copy has only in-frame clones and lacks some. The sample lists about 29,000 clones, 80% to 95% occurring once. Study conclusions and caveats: It was not determined which antigens were specifically recognized by the peripheral T cells that had undergone clonal expansion. Averaging showed that CD8+ T cells had more expanded clones than CD4+ did.

The sample in question was CD4+ or CD8+ T cells sorted from blood, obtained in a trial of the OX40 agonist ivuxolimab. This clonotype originated in an adult with an advanced solid tumor such as melanoma, head and neck, liver or kidney cancer. The chain carries TRBV7-6 and TRBJ1-5; unclear D gene. CDR3 protein: CASSSPGNQPQHF. The DNA of the CDR3 is TGTGCCAGCAGCTCCCCCGGCAATCAGCCCCAGCATTTT.